The following is a T cell receptor beta chain sequence with its context. The length of the CDR3 is 15 residues. Trimming shortened V by 0 bases and J by 0 bases, and 7 bases separated the two germline ends. Germline values: CDR1 MGHRA, CDR2 YSYEKL. One entry per CDR3 protein, called by TCRdb with MiXCR from the RT-PCR reads. The sample holds over 200,000 distinct CDR3 sequences, around 41% seen once. These data belong to a study of patients and donors after allogeneic stem cell transplantation. The sample was blood, either unsorted or a sorted T cell fraction (not recorded which). The TCR sequence derives from a human donor who was either an allogeneic HSCT recipient or a stem cell or donor lymphocyte infusion donor (not recorded which). It is not recorded whose cells these are; they may come from a transplant donor. The J gene is TRBJ2-3, the V gene TRBV4-1, with D unresolved. DNA of the CDR3: TGCGCCAGCAGCCAAGATGGAAGGAGCACAGATACGCAGTATTTT. Protein: CASSQDGRSTDTQYF.